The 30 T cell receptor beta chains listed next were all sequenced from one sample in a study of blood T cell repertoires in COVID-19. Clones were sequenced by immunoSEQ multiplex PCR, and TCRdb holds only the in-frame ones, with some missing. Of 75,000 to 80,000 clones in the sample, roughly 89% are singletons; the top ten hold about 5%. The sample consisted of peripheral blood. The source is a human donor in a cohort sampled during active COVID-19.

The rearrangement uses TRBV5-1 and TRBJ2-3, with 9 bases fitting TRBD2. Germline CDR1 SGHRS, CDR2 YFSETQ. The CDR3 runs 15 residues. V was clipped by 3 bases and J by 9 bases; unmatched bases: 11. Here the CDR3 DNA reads TGCGCCAGCAGCTCGACCCAGCTAGCGGGGTTCACGCAGTATTTT. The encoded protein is CASSSTQLAGFTQYF.

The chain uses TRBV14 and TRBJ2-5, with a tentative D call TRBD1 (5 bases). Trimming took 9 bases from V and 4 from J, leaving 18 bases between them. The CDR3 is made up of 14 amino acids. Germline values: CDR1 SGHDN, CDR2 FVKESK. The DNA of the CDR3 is TGTGCCAGAAGCAATAGGGCAGGGTTAGAGACCCAGTACTTC. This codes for CARSNRAGLETQYF. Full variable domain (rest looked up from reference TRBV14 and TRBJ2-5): EAGVTQFPSHSVIEKGQTVTLRCDPISGHDNLYWYRRVMGKEIKFLLHFVKESKQDESGMPNNRFLAERTGGTYSTLKVQPAELEDSGVYFCARSNRAGLETQYFGPGTRLLVL.

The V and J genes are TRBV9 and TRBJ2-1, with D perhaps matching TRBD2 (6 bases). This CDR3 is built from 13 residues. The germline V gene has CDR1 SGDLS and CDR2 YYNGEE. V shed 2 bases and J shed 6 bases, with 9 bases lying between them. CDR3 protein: CASSVYGGNEQFF. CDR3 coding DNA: TGTGCCAGCAGCGTGTACGGGGGCAATGAGCAGTTCTTC.

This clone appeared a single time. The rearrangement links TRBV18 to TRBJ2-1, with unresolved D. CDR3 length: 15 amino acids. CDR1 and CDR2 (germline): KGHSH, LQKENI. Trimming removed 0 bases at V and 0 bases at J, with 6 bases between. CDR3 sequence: CASSPPPSSYNEQFF. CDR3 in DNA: TGTGCCAGCTCACCACCCCCGAGCTCCTACAATGAGCAGTTCTTC.

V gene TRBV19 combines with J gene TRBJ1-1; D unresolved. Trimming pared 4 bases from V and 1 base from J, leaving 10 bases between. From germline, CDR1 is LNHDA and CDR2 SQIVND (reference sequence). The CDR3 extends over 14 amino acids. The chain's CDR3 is CASSRSPGNTEAFF. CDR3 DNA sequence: TGTGCCAGTAGTAGGTCTCCAGGGAACACTGAAGCTTTCTTT.

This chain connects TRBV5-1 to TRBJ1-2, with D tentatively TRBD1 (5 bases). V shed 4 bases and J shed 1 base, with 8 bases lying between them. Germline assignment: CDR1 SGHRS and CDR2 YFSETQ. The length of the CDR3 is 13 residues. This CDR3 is CASSMQGNYGYTF. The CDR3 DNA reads TGCGCCAGCAGCATGCAGGGTAACTATGGCTACACCTTC. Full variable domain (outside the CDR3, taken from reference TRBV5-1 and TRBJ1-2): KAGVTQTPRYLIKTRGQQVTLSCSPISGHRSVSWYQQTPGQGLQFLFEYFSETQRNKGNFPGRFSGRQFSNSRSEMNVSTLELGDSALYLCASSMQGNYGYTFGSGTRLTVV.

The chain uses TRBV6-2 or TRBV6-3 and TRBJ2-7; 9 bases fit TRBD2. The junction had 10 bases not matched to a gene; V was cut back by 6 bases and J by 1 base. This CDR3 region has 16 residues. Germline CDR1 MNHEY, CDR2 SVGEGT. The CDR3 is CASSSAPRGGSYEQYF. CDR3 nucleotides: TGTGCCAGCAGCTCCGCCCCGCGGGGGGGTTCCTACGAGCAGTACTTC.

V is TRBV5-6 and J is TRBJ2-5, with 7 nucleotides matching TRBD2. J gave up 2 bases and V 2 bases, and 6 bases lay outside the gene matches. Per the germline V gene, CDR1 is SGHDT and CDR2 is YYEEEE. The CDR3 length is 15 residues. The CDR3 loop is CASSLTSVRQETQYF. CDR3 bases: TGTGCCAGCAGCTTAACTAGCGTCAGACAAGAGACCCAGTACTTC.

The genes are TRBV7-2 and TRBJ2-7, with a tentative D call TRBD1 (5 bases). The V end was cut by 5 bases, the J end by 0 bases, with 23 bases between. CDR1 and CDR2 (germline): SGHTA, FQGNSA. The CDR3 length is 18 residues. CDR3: CASSPLLGRTRRSYEQYF. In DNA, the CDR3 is TGTGCCAGCAGCCCACTACTTGGCCGGACACGGCGCTCCTACGAGCAGTACTTC.

The CDR3 spells CASSPLANTGELFF. Here the CDR3 DNA reads TGCGCCAGCAGCCCCCTCGCGAACACCGGGGAGCTGTTTTTT. The V and J genes are TRBV4-3 and TRBJ2-2; no firm D call. The V and J ends lost 4 bases and 0 bases respectively, with 6 bases between them. The CDR3 runs 14 residues. CDR1 LGHNA and CDR2 YSLEER come from the germline V gene.

Here the CDR3 reads CASSLIRGAADTEAFF. CDR3 nucleotides: TGTGCCAGCAGCTTGATCAGGGGAGCCGCGGACACTGAAGCTTTCTTT. The rearrangement uses TRBV5-4 and TRBJ1-1; D is perhaps TRBD1 (6 bases). Trimming cost V 1 base and J 3 bases, with 16 bases left between them. Per germline, CDR1 SGHNT and CDR2 YYREEE (reference sequence). CDR3 length equals 16 residues. Variable domain in full (rest from reference TRBV5-4 and TRBJ1-1): ETGVTQSPTHLIKTRGQQVTLRCSSQSGHNTVSWYQQALGQGPQFIFQYYREEENGRGNFPPRFSGLQFPNYSSELNVNALELDDSALYLCASSLIRGAADTEAFFGQGTRLTVV.

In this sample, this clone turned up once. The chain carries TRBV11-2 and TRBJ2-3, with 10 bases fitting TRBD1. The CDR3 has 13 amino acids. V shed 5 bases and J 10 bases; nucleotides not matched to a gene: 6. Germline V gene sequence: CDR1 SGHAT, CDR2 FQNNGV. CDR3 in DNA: TGTGCCAGCAGCCTCCCGACAGGGGGCCCGCAGTATTTT. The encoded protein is CASSLPTGGPQYF.

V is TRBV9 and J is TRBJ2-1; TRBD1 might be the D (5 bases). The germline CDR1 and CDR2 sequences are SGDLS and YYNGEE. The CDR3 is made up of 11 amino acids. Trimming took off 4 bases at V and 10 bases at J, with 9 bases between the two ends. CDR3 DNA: TGTGCCAGCAGCTTAACAGGAGAGCAGTTCTTC. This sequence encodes CASSLTGEQFF.

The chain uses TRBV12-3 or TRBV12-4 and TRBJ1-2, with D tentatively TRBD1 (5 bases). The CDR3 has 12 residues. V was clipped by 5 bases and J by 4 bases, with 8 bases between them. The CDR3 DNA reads TGTGCCAGCAGTCCTGACAGCTATGGCTACACCTTC. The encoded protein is CASSPDSYGYTF.

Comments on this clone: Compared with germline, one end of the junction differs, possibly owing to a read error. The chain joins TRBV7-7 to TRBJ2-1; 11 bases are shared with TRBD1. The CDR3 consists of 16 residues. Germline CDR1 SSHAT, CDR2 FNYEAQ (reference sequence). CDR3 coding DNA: TGTGCTAGCAGCCTCGGACAGGGGGCAAGTATCAATGAGCAGTTCTTC. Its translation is CASSLGQGASINEQFF. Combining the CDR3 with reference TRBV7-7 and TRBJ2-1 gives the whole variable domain GAGVSQSPRYKVTKRGQDVTLRCDPISSHATLYWYQQALGQGPEFLTYFNYEAQPDKSGLPSDRFSAERPEGSISTLTIQRTEQRDSAMYRCASSLGQGASINEQFFGPGTRLTVL.

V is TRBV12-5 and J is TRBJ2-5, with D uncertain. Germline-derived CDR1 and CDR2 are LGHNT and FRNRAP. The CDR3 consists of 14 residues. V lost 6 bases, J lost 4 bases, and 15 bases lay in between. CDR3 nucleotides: TGTGCTAGTGGCCCCGACCGACAATTAGAGACCCAGTACTTC. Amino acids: CASGPDRQLETQYF.

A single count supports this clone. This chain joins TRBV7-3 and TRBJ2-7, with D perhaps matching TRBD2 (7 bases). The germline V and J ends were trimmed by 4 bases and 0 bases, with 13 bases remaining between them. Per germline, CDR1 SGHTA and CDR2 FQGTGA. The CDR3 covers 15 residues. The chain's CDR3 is CASSYVGGLSYEQYF. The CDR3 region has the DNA TGTGCCAGCAGCTACGTGGGGGGGCTCTCCTACGAGCAGTACTTC. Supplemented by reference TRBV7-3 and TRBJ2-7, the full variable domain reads GAGVSQTPSNKVTEKGKYVELRCDPISGHTALYWYRQSLGQGPEFLIYFQGTGAADDSGLPNDRFFAVRPEGSVSTLKIQRTERGDSAVYLCASSYVGGLSYEQYFGPGTRLTVT.

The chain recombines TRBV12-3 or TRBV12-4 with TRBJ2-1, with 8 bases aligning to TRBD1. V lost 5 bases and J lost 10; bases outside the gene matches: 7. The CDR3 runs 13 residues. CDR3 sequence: CASSLPTGVEQFF. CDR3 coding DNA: TGTGCCAGCAGTCTCCCGACAGGGGTCGAGCAGTTCTTC.

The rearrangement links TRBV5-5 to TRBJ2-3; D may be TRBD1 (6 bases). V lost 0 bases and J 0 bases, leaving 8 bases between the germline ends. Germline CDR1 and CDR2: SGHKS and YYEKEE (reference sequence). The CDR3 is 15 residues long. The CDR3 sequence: CASSLEGVSTDTQYF. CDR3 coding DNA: TGTGCCAGCAGCTTGGAGGGGGTTAGCACAGATACGCAGTATTTT.

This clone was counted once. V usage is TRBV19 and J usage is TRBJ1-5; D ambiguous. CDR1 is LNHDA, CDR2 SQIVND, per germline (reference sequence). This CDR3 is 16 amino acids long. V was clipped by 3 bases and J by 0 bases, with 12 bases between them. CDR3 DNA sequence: TGTGCCAGTAGTATTGCGGCCTTACATAGCAATCAGCCCCAGCATTTT. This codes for CASSIAALHSNQPQHF.

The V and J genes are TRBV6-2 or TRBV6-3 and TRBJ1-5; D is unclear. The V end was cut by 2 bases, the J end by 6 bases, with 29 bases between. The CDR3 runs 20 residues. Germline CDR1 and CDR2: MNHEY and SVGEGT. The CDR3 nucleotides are TGTGCCAGCAGTTACCCCACCGATTCAGTATTCGGCGGGGTCGGTCAGCCCCAGCATTTT. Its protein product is CASSYPTDSVFGGVGQPQHF.

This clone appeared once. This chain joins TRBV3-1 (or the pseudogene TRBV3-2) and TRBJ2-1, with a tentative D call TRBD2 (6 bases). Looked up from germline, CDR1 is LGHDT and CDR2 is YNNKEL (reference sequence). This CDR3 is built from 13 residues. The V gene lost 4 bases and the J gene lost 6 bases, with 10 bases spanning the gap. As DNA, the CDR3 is TGTGCCAGCAGCCCCCACGGGGGCAATGAGCAGTTCTTC. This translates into CASSPHGGNEQFF.

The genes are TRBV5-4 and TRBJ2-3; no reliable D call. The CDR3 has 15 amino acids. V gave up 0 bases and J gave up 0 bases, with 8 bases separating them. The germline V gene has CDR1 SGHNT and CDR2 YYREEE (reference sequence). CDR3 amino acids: CASSLDKRSTDTQYF. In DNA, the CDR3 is TGTGCCAGCAGCTTGGACAAGAGGAGCACAGATACGCAGTATTTT.

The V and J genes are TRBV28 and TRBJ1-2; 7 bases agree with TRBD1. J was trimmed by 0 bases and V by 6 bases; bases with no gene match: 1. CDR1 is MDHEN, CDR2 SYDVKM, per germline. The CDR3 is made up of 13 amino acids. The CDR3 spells CASSQGANYGYTF. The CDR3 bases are TGTGCCAGCAGCCAGGGGGCTAACTATGGCTACACCTTC.

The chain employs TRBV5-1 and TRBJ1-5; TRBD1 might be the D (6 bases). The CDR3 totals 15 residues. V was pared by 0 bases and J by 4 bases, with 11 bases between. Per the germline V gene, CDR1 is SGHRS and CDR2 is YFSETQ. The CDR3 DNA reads TGCGCCAGCAGCTTGGTTGGGGGCTCTAATCAGCCCCAGCATTTT. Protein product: CASSLVGGSNQPQHF.

The CDR3 region has the DNA TGTGCCAGCAGCCAAGCGGGGATTTACACAGATACGCAGTATTTT. Its protein product is CASSQAGIYTDTQYF. The gene calls are TRBV14 and TRBJ2-3; D is possibly TRBD2 (5 bases). The CDR3 covers 15 residues. CDR1 is SGHDN, CDR2 FVKESK, per germline. V lost 1 base and J lost 2, with 10 bases in between.

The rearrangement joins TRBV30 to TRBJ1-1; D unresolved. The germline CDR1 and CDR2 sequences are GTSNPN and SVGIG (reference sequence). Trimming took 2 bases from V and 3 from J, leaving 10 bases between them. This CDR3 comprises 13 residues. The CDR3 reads CAWSKRRDTEAFF. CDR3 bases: TGTGCCTGGAGTAAGAGGAGGGACACTGAAGCTTTCTTT.

Here the CDR3 reads CASSYSGLYEQYF. CDR3 nucleotides: TGTGCCAGCAGTTACAGCGGGCTCTACGAGCAGTACTTC. The chain uses TRBV6-5 and TRBJ2-7, with a weak D call TRBD2 (6 bases). V lost 2 bases to trimming and J lost 3 bases, with 8 bases between them. Germline V gene data show CDR1 as MNHEY and CDR2 as SVGAGI. This CDR3 spans 13 amino acids.

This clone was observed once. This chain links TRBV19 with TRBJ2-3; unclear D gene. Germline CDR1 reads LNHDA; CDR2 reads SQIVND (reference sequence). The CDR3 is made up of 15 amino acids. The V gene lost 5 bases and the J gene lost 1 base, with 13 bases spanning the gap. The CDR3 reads CASSLTVLGTDTQYF. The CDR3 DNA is TGTGCCAGTAGTCTAACAGTTCTGGGCACAGATACGCAGTATTTT.

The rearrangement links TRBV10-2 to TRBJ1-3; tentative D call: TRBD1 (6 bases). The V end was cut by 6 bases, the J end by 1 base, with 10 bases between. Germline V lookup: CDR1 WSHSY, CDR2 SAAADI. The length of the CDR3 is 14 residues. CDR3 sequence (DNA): TGCGCCAGCAGGTCAGGGGTTTCTGGAAACACCATATATTTT. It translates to CASRSGVSGNTIYF.